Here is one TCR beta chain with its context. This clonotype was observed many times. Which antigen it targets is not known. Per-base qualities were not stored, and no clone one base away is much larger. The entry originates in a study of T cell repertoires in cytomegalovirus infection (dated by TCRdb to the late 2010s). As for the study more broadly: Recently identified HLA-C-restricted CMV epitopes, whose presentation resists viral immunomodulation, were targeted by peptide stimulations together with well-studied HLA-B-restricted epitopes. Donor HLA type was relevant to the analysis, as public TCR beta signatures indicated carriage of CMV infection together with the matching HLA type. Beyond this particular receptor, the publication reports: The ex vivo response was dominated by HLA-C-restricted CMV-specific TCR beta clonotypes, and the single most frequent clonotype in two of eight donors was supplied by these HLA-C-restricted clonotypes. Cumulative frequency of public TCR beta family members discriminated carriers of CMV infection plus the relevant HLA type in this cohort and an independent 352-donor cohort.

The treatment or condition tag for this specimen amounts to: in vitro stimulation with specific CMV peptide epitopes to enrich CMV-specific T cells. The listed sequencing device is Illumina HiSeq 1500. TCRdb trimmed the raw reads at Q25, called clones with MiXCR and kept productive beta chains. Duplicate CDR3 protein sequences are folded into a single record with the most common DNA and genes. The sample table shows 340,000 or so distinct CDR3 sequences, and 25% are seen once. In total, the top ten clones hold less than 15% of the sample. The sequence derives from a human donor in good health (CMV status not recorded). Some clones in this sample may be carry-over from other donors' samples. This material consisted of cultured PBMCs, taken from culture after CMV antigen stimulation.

The nucleotide sequence is TGTGCCAGCAGCTTTCAGGCGTCAGGGAACACTGAAGCTTTCTTT. It codes for CASSFQASGNTEAFF. The chain is assembled from TRBV7-2 and TRBJ1-1, with the D gene not clear enough to name. For CDR1 and CDR2, the germline V gene lists SGHTA and FQGNSA. The CDR3, cysteine through phenylalanine, is 15 amino acids long. Just CDR3 DNA is preserved here, 45 bases in frame from base 1. V sheds 3 bases and J sheds 1 base, leaving 12 bases between their ends.